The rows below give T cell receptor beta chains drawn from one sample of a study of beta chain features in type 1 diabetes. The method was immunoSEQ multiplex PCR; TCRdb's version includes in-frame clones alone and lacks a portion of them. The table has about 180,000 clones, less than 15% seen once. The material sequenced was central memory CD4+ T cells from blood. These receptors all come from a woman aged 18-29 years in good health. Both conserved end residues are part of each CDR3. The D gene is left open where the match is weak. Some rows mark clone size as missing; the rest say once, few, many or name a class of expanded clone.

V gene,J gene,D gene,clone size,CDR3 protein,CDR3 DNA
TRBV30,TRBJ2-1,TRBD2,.,CAWRGLGGLEQFF,TGTGCCTGGAGGGGGCTGGGAGGGCTTGAGCAGTTCTTC
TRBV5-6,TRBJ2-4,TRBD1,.,CASSSRQGVEAKNIQYF,TGTGCCAGCAGCTCACGACAGGGGGTTGAGGCCAAAAACATTCAGTACTTC
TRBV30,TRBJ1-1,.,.,CAWKMTGVNTEAFF,TGTGCCTGGAAAATGACAGGAGTGAACACTGAAGCTTTCTTT
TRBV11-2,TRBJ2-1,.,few,CASSSISSGPYNEQFF,TGTGCCAGCAGCTCGATCTCAAGCGGTCCCTACAATGAGCAGTTCTTC
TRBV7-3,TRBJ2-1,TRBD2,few,CASSPLLAGDSYNEQFF,TGTGCCAGCAGCCCCCTACTGGCGGGAGATTCCTACAATGAGCAGTTCTTC
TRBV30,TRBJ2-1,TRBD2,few,CAGGLAGYNEQFF,TGTGCCGGGGGACTAGCGGGATACAATGAGCAGTTCTTC
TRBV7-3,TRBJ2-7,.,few,CASSPHQGTYEQYF,TGTGCCAGCAGCCCACATCAGGGTACCTACGAGCAGTACTTC
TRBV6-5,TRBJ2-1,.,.,CASSYSESSYNEQFF,TGTGCCAGCAGTTACTCCGAGAGCTCCTACAATGAGCAGTTCTTC
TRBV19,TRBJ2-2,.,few,CASSISVTGNTGELFF,TGTGCCAGTAGTATTTCAGTTACGGGGAACACCGGGGAGCTGTTTTTT
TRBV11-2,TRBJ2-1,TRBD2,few,CASSHPPGLDNNEQFF,TGTGCCAGCAGCCATCCTCCGGGACTAGATAACAATGAGCAGTTCTTC
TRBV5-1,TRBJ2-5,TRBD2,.,CASSITSGSHETQYF,TGCGCCAGCAGCATCACTAGCGGGAGTCACGAGACCCAGTACTTC
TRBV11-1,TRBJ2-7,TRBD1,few,CASSLAQGTTYEQYF,TGTGCCAGCAGCTTAGCACAGGGGACGACCTACGAGCAGTACTTC
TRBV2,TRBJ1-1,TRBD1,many,CASSAGTGRGGTEAFF,TGTGCCAGCAGTGCCGGGACAGGGAGAGGAGGCACTGAAGCTTTCTTT
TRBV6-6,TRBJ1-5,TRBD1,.,CASSVGQGWGNQPQHF,TGTGCCAGCAGTGTGGGACAGGGGTGGGGCAATCAGCCCCAGCATTTT
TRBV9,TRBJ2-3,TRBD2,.,CASSVDPSGSGDTQYF,TGTGCCAGCAGCGTAGATCCTAGCGGGAGTGGAGATACGCAGTATTTT
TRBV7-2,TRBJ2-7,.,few,CASSSPRGIHEQYF,TGTGCCAGCAGCTCCCCCCGCGGGATCCACGAGCAGTACTTC
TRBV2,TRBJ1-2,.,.,CASRTTDFYGYTF,TGTGCCAGCAGAACGACAGATTTCTATGGCTACACCTTC
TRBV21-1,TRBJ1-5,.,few,CASSPRDRGLHHQPQHF,TGTGCCAGCAGCCCCCGGGACAGGGGACTGCACCATCAGCCCCAGCATTTT
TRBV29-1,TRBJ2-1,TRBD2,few,CSVEGSVGLAGAQQFF,TGCAGCGTTGAAGGGTCCGTGGGACTAGCGGGAGCGCAGCAGTTCTTC
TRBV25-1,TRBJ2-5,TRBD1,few,CASSEGTAQETQYF,TGTGCCAGCAGTGAAGGGACAGCTCAAGAGACCCAGTACTTC
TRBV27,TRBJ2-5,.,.,CASSFGDTETQYF,TGTGCCAGCAGTTTTGGTGACACGGAGACCCAGTACTTC
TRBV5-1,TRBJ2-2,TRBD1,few,CASSYYTGVEDTGELFF,TGCGCCAGCAGTTATTATACAGGGGTTGAGGACACCGGGGAGCTGTTTTTT
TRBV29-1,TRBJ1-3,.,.,CSVRRARGGTGSGNTIYF,TGCAGCGTTCGGAGGGCTCGTGGGGGGACGGGATCTGGAAACACCATATATTTT
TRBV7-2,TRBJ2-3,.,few,CASSLDFSGLSDTQYF,TGTGCCAGCAGCTTAGATTTTTCCGGGTTATCAGATACGCAGTATTTT
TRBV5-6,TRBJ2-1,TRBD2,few,CASSTRLAGGSVHEQFF,TGTGCCAGCAGCACTAGACTAGCGGGAGGGTCGGTCCATGAGCAGTTCTTC
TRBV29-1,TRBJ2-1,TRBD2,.,CSVGRTSGIRNEQFF,TGCAGCGTTGGTAGGACTAGCGGGATCCGGAATGAGCAGTTCTTC
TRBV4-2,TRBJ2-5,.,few,CASSLNQGSGQETQYF,TGTGCCAGCAGCCTCAACCAGGGTAGCGGCCAAGAGACCCAGTACTTC
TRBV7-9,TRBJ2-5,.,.,CASSLAPRETQYF,TGTGCCAGCAGCTTAGCCCCCCGGGAGACCCAGTACTTC
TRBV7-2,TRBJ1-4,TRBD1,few,CASSYGQGWEKLFF,TGTGCCAGCAGCTACGGACAGGGCTGGGAAAAACTGTTTTTT
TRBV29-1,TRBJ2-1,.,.,CSAREFDNEQFF,TGCAGCGCCCGGGAGTTCGACAATGAGCAGTTCTTC
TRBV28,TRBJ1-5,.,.,CASSGQSHQPQHF,TGTGCCAGCAGTGGACAGTCCCATCAGCCCCAGCATTTT
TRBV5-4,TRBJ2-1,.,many,CASSFSYSRGNEQFF,TGTGCCAGCAGCTTTAGCTACTCAAGGGGAAATGAGCAGTTCTTC
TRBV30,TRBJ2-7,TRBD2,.,CAWRPPGLAGFEQYF,TGTGCCTGGAGGCCACCCGGGCTAGCGGGATTTGAGCAGTACTTC
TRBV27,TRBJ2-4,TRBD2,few,CASSSLAGLAKNIQYF,TGTGCCAGCAGCTCACTAGCGGGATTAGCCAAAAACATTCAGTACTTC
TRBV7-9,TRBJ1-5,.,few,CASSRDPQNQPQHF,TGTGCCAGCAGCCGCGACCCACAGAATCAGCCCCAGCATTTT
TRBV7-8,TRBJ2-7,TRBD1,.,CASSRQGTSYEQYF,TGTGCCAGCAGCCGACAGGGGACCTCCTACGAGCAGTACTTC
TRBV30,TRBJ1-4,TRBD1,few,CACRDSNEKLFF,TGTGCCTGCCGGGACAGTAATGAAAAACTGTTTTTT
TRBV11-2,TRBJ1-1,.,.,CASSVEGSIHTEAFF,TGTGCCAGCAGCGTCGAAGGTAGCATTCACACTGAAGCTTTCTTT
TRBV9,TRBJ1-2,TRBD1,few,CASSNEGQGYGYTF,TGTGCCAGCAGTAACGAGGGACAGGGCTATGGCTACACCTTC
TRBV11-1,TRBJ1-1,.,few,CASSLGLNTEAFF,TGTGCCAGCAGCTTGGGCCTGAACACTGAAGCTTTCTTT
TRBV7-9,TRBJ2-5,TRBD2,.,CASSFLAETYQETQYF,TGTGCCAGCAGCTTCCTAGCGGAGACGTACCAAGAGACCCAGTACTTC
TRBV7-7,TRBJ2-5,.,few,CASSRNLDSGETQYF,TGTGCCAGCAGCCGTAACCTGGACAGTGGGGAGACCCAGTACTTC
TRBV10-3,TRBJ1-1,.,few,CAIQQGNTEAFF,TGTGCCATCCAACAGGGGAACACTGAAGCTTTCTTT
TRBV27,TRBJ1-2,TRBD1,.,CASSLGPQGAGGYTF,TGTGCCAGCAGTTTAGGTCCACAGGGGGCGGGAGGCTACACCTTC
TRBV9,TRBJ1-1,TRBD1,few,CASSPEPVDRGNEAFF,TGTGCCAGCAGCCCCGAACCCGTTGACAGGGGGAATGAAGCTTTCTTT
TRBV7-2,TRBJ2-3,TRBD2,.,CASSFASSGTDTQYF,TGTGCCAGCAGCTTTGCGTCTAGCGGCACGGATACGCAGTATTTT
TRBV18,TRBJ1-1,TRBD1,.,CASSPDRYTEAFF,TGTGCCAGCTCCCCGGACAGGTACACTGAAGCTTTCTTT
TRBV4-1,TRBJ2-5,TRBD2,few,CASSQSSGAQETQYF,TGCGCCAGCAGCCAGTCTAGCGGGGCCCAAGAGACCCAGTACTTC
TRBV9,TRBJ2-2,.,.,CASSVMDRNTGELFF,TGTGCCAGCAGCGTGATGGACAGGAACACCGGGGAGCTGTTTTTT
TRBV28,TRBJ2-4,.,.,CASSFELTKNIQYF,TGTGCCAGCAGTTTTGAGCTAACCAAAAACATTCAGTACTTC
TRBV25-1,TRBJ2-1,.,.,CASSGTRQVNEQFF,TGTGCCAGCAGTGGAACCCGACAGGTTAATGAGCAGTTCTTC
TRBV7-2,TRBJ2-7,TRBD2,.,CASSLPGTSGRAREQYF,TGTGCCAGCAGCTTACCCGGGACTAGCGGGAGGGCTCGCGAGCAGTACTTC
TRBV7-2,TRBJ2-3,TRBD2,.,CASSLLAGASTDTQYF,TGTGCCAGCAGCCTCCTAGCGGGAGCTTCCACAGATACGCAGTATTTT
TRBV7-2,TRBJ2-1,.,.,CASGSNEQFF,TGTGCCAGCGGGAGCAATGAGCAGTTCTTC
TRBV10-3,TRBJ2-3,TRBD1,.,CAISARQGSPDTQYF,TGTGCCATCAGTGCCCGACAGGGTAGTCCAGATACGCAGTATTTT
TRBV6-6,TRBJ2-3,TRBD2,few,CASSTRGREGADTQYF,TGTGCCAGCAGTACCCGGGGGCGGGAGGGCGCAGATACGCAGTATTTT
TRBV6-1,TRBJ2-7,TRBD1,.,CASLRDRDIYEQYF,TGTGCCAGCCTCCGGGACAGGGACATCTACGAGCAGTACTTC
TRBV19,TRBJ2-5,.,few,CASSIGLGQETQYF,TGTGCCAGTAGTATAGGGCTAGGACAAGAGACCCAGTACTTC
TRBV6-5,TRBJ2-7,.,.,CASSYYSSVSYEQYF,TGTGCCAGCAGTTACTATTCGAGTGTCTCCTACGAGCAGTACTTC